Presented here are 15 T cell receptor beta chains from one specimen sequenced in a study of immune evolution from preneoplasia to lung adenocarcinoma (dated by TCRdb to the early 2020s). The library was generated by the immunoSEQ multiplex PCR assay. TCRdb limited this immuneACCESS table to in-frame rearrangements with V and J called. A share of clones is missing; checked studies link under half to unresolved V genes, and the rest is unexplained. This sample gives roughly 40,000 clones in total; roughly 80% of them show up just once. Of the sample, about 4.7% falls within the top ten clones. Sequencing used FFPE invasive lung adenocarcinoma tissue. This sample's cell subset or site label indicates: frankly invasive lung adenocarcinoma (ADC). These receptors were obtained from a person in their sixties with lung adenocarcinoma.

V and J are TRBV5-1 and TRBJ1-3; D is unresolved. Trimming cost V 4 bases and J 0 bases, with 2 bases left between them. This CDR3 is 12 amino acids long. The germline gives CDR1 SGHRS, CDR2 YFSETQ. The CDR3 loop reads CASSHSGNTIYF. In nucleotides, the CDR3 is TGCGCCAGCAGCCACTCTGGAAACACCATATATTTT.

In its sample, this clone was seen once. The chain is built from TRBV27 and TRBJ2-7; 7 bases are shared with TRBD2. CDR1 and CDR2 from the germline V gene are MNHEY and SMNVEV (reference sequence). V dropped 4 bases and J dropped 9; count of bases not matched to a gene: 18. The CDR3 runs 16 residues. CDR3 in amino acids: CASSSLGVSGSNWQYF. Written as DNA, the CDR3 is TGTGCCAGCAGTTCCCTTGGGGTTAGCGGGTCCAACTGGCAGTACTTC.

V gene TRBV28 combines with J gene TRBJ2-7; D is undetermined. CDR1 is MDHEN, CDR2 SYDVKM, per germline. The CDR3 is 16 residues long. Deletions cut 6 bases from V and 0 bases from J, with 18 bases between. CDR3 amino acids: CASRARRLSYSYEQYF. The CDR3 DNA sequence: TGTGCCAGCAGGGCCCGAAGACTCTCCTACTCCTACGAGCAGTACTTC.

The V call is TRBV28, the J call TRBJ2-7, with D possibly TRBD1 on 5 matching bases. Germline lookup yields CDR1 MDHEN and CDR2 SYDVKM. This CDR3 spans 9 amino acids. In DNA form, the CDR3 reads TGTGCCAGCGGGGCTTTGCCAGCGGTC. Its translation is CASGALPAV.

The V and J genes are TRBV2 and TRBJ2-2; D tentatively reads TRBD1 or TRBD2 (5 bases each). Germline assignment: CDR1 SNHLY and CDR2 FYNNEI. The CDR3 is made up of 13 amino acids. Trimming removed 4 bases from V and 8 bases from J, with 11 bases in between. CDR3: CASSATGRGELFF. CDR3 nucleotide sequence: TGTGCCAGCAGTGCGACGGGGCGAGGGGAGCTGTTTTTT.

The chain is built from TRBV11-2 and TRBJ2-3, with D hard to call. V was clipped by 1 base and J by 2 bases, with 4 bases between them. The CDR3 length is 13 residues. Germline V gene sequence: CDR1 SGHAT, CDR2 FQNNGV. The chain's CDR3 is CASSLGFTDTQYF. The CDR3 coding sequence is TGTGCCAGCAGCTTAGGGTTCACAGATACGCAGTATTTT.

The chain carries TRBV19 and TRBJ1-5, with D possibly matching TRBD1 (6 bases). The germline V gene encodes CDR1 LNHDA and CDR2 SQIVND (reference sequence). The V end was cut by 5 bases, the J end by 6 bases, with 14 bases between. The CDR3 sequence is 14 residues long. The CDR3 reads CASSSGEGRQPQHF. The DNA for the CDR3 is TGTGCCAGTAGTTCAGGGGAGGGGCGTCAGCCCCAGCATTTT.

CDR3 in amino acids: CASSLTRSADTQYF. DNA of the CDR3: TGTGCCAGCAGCTTAACTAGGTCAGCAGATACGCAGTATTTT. J is TRBJ2-3 and V is TRBV7-3; D gene ambiguous. Between the trimmed V and J ends, which lost 0 bases and 4 bases, there was a span of 8 bases. The CDR3 extends over 14 amino acids. Per the germline V gene, CDR1 is SGHTA and CDR2 is FQGTGA.

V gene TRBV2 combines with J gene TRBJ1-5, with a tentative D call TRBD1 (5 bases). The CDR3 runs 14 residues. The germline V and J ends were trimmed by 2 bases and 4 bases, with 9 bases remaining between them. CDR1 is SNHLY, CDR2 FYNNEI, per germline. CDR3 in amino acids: CASSEQTANQPQHF. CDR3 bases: TGTGCCAGCAGTGAACAGACAGCTAATCAGCCCCAGCATTTT. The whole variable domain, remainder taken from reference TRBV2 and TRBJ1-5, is EPEVTQTPSHQVTQMGQEVILRCVPISNHLYFYWYRQILGQKVEFLVSFYNNEISEKSEIFDDQFSVERPDGSNFTLKIRSTKLEDSAMYFCASSEQTANQPQHFGDGTRLSIL.

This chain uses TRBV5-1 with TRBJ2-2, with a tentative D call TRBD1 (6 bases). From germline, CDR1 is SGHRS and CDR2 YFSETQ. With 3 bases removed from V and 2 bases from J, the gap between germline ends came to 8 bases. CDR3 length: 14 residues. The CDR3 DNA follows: TGCGCCAGCAGCTGGACAGAAAACACCGGGGAGCTGTTTTTT. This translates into CASSWTENTGELFF.

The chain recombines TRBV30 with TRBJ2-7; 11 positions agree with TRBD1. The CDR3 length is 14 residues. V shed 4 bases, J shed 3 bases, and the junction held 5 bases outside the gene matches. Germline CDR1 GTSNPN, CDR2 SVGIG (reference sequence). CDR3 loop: CAWTAGTGGYEQYF. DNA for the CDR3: TGTGCCTGGACTGCCGGGACAGGGGGCTACGAGCAGTACTTC.

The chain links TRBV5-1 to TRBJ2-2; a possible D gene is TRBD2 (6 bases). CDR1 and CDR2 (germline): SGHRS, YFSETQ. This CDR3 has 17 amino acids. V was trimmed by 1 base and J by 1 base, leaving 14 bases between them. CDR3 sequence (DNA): TGCGCCAGCAGCTTGACCCTGGTGCGGGAGAACACCGGGGAGCTGTTTTTT. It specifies CASSLTLVRENTGELFF.

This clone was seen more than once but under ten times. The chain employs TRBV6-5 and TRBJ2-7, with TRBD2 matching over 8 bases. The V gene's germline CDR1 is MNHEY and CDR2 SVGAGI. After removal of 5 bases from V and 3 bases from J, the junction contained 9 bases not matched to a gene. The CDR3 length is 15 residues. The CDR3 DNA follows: TGTGCCAGCAGTCCTCCTAGCGGGTGGAACTACGAGCAGTACTTC. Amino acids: CASSPPSGWNYEQYF.

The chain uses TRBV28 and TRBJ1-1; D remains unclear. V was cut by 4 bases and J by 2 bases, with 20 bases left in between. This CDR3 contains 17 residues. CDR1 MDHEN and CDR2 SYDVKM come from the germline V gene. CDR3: CASSWALGSQQNTEAFF. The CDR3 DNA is TGTGCCAGCAGTTGGGCTTTAGGGTCACAGCAAAACACTGAAGCTTTCTTT. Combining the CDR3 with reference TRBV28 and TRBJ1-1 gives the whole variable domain DVKVTQSSRYLVKRTGEKVFLECVQDMDHENMFWYRQDPGLGLRLIYFSYDVKMKEKGDIPEGYSVSREKKERFSLILESASTNQTSMYLCASSWALGSQQNTEAFFGQGTRLTVV.

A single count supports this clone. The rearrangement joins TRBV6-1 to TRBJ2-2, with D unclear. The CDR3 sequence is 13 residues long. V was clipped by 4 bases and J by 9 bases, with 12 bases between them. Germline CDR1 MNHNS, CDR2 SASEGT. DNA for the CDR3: TGTGCCAGCAGTGTAAGCCCCGCCCGGGAGCTGTTTTTT. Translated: CASSVSPARELFF.